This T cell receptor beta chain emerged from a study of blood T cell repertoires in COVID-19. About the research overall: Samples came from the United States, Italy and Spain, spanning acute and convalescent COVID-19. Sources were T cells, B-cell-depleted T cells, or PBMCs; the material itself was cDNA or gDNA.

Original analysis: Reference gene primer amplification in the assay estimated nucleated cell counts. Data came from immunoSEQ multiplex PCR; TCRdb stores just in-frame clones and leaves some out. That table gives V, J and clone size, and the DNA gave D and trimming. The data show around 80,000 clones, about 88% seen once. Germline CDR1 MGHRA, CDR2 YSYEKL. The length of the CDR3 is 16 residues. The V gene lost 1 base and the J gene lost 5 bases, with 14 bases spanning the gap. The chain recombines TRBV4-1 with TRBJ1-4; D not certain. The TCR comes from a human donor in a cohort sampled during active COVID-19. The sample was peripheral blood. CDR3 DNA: TGCGCCAGCAGCCAAGGGGTTGCCAGGCAAAATGAAAAACTGTTTTTT. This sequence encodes CASSQGVARQNEKLFF.